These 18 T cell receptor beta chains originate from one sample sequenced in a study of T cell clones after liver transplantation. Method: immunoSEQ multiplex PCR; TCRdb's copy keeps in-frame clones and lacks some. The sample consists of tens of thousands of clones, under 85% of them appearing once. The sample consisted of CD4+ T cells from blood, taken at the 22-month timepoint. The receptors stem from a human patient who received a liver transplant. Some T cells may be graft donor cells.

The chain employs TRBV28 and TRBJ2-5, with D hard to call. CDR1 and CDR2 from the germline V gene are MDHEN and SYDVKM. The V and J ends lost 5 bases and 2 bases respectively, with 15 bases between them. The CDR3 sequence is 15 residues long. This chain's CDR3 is CASSRLISRQETQYF. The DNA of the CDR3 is TGTGCCAGCAGTCGACTGATCTCGAGGCAAGAGACCCAGTACTTC.

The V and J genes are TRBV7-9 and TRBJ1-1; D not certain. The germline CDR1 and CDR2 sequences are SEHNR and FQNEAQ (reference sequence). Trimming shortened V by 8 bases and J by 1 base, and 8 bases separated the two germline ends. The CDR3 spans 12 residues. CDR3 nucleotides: TGTGCCAGCCGCCGGGAGAACACTGAAGCTTTCTTT. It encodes CASRRENTEAFF.

The CDR3 region is CSAREAAYEQYF. The CDR3 DNA is TGCAGCGCCCGGGAAGCGGCTTACGAGCAGTACTTC. The chain uses TRBV29-1 and TRBJ2-7; D is perhaps TRBD2 (5 bases). Germline V lookup: CDR1 SQVTM, CDR2 ANQGSEA. The CDR3 runs 12 residues. The germline V and J ends were trimmed by 7 bases and 4 bases, with 14 bases remaining between them.

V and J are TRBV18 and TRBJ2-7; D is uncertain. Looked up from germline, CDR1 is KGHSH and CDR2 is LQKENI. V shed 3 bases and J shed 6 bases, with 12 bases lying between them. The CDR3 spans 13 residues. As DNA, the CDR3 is TGTGCCAGCTCACCCACCGAAAACGGCGAGCAGTACTTC. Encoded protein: CASSPTENGEQYF.

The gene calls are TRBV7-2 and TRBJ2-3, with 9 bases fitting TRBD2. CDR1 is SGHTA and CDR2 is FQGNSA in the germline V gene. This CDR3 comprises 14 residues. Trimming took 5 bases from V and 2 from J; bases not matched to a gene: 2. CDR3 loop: CASSPGLATDTQYF. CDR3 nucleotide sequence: TGTGCCAGCAGCCCGGGACTAGCCACAGATACGCAGTATTTT.

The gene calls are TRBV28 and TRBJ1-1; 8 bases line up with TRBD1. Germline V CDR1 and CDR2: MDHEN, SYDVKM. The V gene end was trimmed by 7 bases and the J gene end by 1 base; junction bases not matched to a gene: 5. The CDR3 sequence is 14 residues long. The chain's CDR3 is CASIIQGGNTEAFF. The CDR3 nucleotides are TGTGCCAGCATTATACAGGGGGGGAACACTGAAGCTTTCTTT.

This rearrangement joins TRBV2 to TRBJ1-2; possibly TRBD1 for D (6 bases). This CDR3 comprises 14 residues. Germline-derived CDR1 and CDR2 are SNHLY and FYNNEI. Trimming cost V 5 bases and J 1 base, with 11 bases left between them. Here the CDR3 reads CASSSQQGNYGYTF. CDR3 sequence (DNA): TGTGCCAGCAGTTCCCAACAGGGTAACTATGGCTACACCTTC.

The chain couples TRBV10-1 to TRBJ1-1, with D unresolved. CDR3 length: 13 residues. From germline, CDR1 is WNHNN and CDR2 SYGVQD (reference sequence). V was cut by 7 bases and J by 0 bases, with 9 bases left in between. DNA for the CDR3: TGCGCCAGCAAGAGGGAACTGAACACTGAAGCTTTCTTT. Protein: CASKRELNTEAFF.

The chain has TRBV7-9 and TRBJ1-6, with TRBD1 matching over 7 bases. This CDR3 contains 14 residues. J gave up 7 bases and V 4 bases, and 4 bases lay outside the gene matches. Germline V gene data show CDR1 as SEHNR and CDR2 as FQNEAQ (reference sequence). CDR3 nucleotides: TGTGCCAGCAGCTCACAGGGGCAGAATTCACCCCTCCACTTT. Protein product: CASSSQGQNSPLHF. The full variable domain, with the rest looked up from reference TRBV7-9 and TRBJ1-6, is DTGVSQNPRHKITKRGQNVTFRCDPISEHNRLYWYRQTLGQGPEFLTYFQNEAQLEKSRLLSDRFSAERPKGSFSTLEIQRTEQGDSAMYLCASSSQGQNSPLHFGNGTRLTVT.

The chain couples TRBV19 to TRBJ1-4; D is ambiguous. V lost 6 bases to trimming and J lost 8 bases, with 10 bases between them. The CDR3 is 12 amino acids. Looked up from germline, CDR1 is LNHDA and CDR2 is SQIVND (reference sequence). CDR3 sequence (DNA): TGTGCCAGTAGCCCAAGAATGGAAAAACTGTTTTTT. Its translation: CASSPRMEKLFF.

The CDR3 spells CASSRTGTGGADTQYF. The CDR3 DNA reads TGTGCCAGCAGCCGCACCGGGACAGGGGGCGCGGATACGCAGTATTTT. This chain connects TRBV7-6 to TRBJ2-3; 12 bases match TRBD1. The CDR3 is 16 residues long. Unmatched junction bases numbered 9, after V lost 5 bases and J lost 6 bases. The germline CDR1 and CDR2 sequences are SGHVS and FNYEAQ.

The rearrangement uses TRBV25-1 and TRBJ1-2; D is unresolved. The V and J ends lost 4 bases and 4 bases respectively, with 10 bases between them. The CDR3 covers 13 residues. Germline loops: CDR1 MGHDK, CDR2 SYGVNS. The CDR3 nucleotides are TGTGCCAGCAGTGGTTTGGGTCGCTATGGCTACACCTTC. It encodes CASSGLGRYGYTF.

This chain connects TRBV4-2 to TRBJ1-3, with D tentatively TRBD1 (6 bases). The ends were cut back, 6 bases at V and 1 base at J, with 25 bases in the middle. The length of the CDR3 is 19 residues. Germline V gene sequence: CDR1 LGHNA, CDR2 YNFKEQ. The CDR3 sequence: CASSHYGDIEPYSGNTIYF. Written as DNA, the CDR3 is TGTGCCAGCAGTCACTACGGGGACATCGAGCCCTATTCTGGAAACACCATATATTTT.

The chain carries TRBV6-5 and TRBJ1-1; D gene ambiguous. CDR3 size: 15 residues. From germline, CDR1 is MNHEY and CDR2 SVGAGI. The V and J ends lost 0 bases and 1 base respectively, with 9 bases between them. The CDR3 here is CASSYSQTQNTEAFF. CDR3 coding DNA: TGTGCCAGCAGTTACTCGCAGACCCAGAACACTGAAGCTTTCTTT.

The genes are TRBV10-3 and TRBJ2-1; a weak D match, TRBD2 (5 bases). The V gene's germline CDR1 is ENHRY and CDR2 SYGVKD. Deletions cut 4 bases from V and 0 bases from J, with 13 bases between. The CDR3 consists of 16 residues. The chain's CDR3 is CAISGPSGSSYNEQFF. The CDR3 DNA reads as TGTGCCATCAGTGGACCCAGTGGGAGCTCCTACAATGAGCAGTTCTTC.

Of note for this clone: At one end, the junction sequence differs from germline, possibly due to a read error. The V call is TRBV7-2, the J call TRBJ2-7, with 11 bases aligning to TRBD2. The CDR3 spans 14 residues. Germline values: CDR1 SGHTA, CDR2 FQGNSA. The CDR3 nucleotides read TGTGCCAGCAGCTTAGCGGCTAGCGGGGGGCCCATTCTGTTC. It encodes CASSLAASGGPILF. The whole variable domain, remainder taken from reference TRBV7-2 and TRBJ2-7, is GAGVSQSPSNKVTEKGKDVELRCDPISGHTALYWYRQSLGQGLEFLIYFQGNSAPDKSGLPSDRFSAERTGGSVSTLTIQRTQQEDSAVYLCASSLAASGGPILFGPGTRLTVT.

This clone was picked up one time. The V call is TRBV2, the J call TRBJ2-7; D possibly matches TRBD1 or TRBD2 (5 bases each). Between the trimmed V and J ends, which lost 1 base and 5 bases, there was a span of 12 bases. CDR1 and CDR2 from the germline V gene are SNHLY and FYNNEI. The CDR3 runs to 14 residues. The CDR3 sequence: CASSEDLVGDEQYF. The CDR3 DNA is TGTGCCAGCAGTGAAGACCTTGTGGGGGACGAGCAGTACTTC.

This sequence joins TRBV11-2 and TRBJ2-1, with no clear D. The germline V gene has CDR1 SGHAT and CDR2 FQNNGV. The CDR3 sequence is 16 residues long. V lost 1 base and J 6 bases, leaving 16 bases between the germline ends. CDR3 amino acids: CASSLGSRLFSNEQFF. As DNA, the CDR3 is TGTGCCAGCAGCTTAGGGTCCAGGTTGTTTTCCAATGAGCAGTTCTTC. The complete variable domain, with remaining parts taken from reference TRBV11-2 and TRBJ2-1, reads EAGVAQSPRYKIIEKRQSVAFWCNPISGHATLYWYQQILGQGPKLLIQFQNNGVVDDSQLPKDRFSAERLKGVDSTLKIQPAKLEDSAVYLCASSLGSRLFSNEQFFGPGTRLTVL.